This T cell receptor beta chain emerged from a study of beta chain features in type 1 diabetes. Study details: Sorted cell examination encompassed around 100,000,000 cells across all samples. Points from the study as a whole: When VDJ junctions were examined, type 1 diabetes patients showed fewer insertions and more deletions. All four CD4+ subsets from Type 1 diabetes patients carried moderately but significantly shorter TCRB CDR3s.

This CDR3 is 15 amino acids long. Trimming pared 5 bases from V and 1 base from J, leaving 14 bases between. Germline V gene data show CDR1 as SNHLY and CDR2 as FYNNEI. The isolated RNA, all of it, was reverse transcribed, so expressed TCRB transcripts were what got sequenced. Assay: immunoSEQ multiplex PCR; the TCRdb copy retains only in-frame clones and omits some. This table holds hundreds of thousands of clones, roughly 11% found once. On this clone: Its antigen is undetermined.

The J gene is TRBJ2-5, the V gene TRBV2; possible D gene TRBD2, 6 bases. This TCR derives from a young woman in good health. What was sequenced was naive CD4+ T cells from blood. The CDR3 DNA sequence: TGTGCCAGCAGTTCCCTAGGACTATCCCAAGAGACCCAGTACTTC. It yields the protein CASSSLGLSQETQYF.